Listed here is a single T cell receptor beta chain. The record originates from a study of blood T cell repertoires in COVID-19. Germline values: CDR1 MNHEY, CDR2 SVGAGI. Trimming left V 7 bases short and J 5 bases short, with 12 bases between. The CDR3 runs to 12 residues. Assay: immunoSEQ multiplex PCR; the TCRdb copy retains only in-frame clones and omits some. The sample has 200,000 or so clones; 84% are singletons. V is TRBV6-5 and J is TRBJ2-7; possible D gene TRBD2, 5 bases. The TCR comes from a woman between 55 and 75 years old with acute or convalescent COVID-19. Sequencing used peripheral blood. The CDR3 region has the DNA TGTGCCAGCAAGGCGGGTGGAAACGAGCAGTACTTC. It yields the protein CASKAGGNEQYF.